This T cell receptor beta chain derives from a study of molecular identifiers for immune sequencing clone quantification. Study-wide findings and caveats: Clones carrying above 20 RNA copies accounted for over 99% of effector molecules, under 1% in naive cells.

TCRdb redid the calling of the PCR reads with MiXCR, one entry per CDR3 protein. The repertoire holds some 66,000 distinct CDR3 sequences, with 19% as singletons. Sorting recovered naive CD8 T cells on a CD8+CD4-CCR7+CD45RA+ profile. This clonotype has a count of ten or more. No antigen is known for it. The source is a human donor in good health. Some libraries in this study had Jurkat cell RNA spiked in. Material: naive CD8+ T cells from blood, with Jurkat cell RNA spiked in. Subset noted: FACS-sorted CD8+CD4-CCR7+CD45RA+ naive T cells.

This chain's CDR3 is CASSPSGPGGPGDTGELFF. The CDR3 region has the DNA TGTGCCAGCAGCCCAAGTGGGCCGGGAGGGCCTGGTGACACCGGGGAGCTGTTTTTT. The chain combines TRBV11-2 with TRBJ2-2; 8 positions agree with TRBD2. This CDR3 is 19 amino acids long. V trimming: 5 bases; J trimming: 3 bases; junction bases outside the gene matches: 17. Germline-derived CDR1 and CDR2 are SGHAT and FQNNGV.